This T cell receptor beta chain was identified during a study of OX40 agonist ivuxolimab in advanced cancers. Study information: In this trial design, patients received ivuxolimab intravenously at 0.01 to 10 mg/kg every 2 weeks.

Findings and limits, study-wide: In general, CD8+ T cells held more expanded clones than CD4+ did, on average.

The J segment lost 1 base and the V segment lost 3 bases, leaving 3 bases of the junction unmatched. Germline assignment: CDR1 SGHNT and CDR2 YENEEA. The CDR3 has 16 residues. The protocol was immunoSEQ multiplex PCR, while the TCRdb copy is restricted to in-frame clones and leaves out a portion. Of tens of thousands of clones detected, about 80% appear once; the ten largest clones hold 5% to 6%. Points on this clone: Antigen unknown. The sample carries other DNA sequences with the same CDR3.

The sample in question was CD4+ or CD8+ T cells sorted from blood, obtained in a trial of the OX40 agonist ivuxolimab. The chain recombines TRBV11-3 with TRBJ2-2; 9 bases fit TRBD1. This receptor was identified in an adult with an advanced solid tumor such as melanoma, head and neck, liver or kidney cancer. The CDR3 DNA reads TGTGCCAGCAGCTTGGGGACAGGGATGAACACCGGGGAGCTGTTTTTT. Amino acid sequence: CASSLGTGMNTGELFF. Complete variable domain (other parts from reference TRBV11-3 and TRBJ2-2): EAGVVQSPRYKIIEKKQPVAFWCNPISGHNTLYWYLQNLGQGPELLIRYENEEAVDDSQLPKDRFSAERLKGVDSTLKIQPAELGDSAVYLCASSLGTGMNTGELFFGEGSRLTVL.